A single T cell receptor (beta chain) is shown here with its context. Its antigen is still unknown. No much larger clone is present one base from it, and per-base qualities are unavailable. The CDR3 runs 14 amino acids, cysteine and phenylalanine included. The sequence is cut down to CDR3 DNA, 42 bases in frame from base 1. CDR1 and CDR2 are drawn from the germline V gene: SQVTM, ANQGSEA. V is clipped by 7 bases and J by 2 bases, and the sequence between their germline boundaries is 15 bases long. Total RNA and DNA were co-extracted without cell sorting from 20-30 mg of bulk tissue using the AllPrep DNA/RNA mini kit. Between late 2015 and 2016, roughly five patients in China with histopathologically diagnosed primary liver carcinoma had surgical resection. Patients had chronic HBV infection and were treatment-naive at sampling. Fresh tumor and adjacent tissue pieces were bisected; one half was stored in RNAlater at -80°C, the other sent for histology.

The sample comes from a study of tumor-infiltrating lymphocytes in primary liver carcinoma (dated by TCRdb to about 2017). The study in broad terms: Hepatocellular carcinoma (four) or combined HCC and intrahepatic cholangiocarcinoma (one) was present in the five patients, who were three men and two women aged 30 to 69 years. The five patients had tumors of stage T1-T3 N0M0, with maximum diameters ranging from about 4 to 11 cm. Each sample produced roughly 3.65 to 7.13 million productive TCRbeta reads, and read depth showed no significant difference between tissue types. TCRbeta repertoire sequencing, expression microarrays and whole-exome sequencing were combined in the study across five regions of each liver tumor, with adjacent normal tissue and blood also included. A total of 35 specimens from 5 patients, comprising approximately 25 tumor regions, 5 adjacent noncancerous liver tissues and 5 peripheral blood samples, were covered by TCRbeta repertoire sequencing. Technical replicate repertoires showed high reproducibility, with mean shared-clone rates approximately 0.87 and correlation coefficients above 0.98. General findings and caveats noted by the study authors: Repertoire overlap was higher between tumor regions (mean roughly 36%) than tumor-adjacent (approximately 17%) or tumor-blood (14%) pairs, consistent with antigen-driven expansion. Because only the TCR beta chain was sequenced and unpaired alpha chains were not captured, true repertoire diversity is likely underestimated. Comparison of CD4+ and CD8+ T cell repertoires was precluded by the use of bulk unsorted samples. With just a few patients in the study, the authors point out that the findings should be validated in a larger study. A significantly larger repertoire fraction was made up by the top 250 clones in tumors than in blood (p = 0.039).

TCRbeta-specific cDNA was reverse-transcribed from about 520 ng total RNA using a constant-region primer and ProtoScript II reverse transcriptase. The TCRbeta libraries were prepared through three rounds of nested multiplex PCR following a slightly modified ARM-PCR procedure. Multiplex TRBV1-TRBV30 forward primers and a Cbeta reverse primer were used in the first two PCR rounds, each of which was run for 10 cycles. Sample barcodes and Illumina adapters were added in a final 25-cycle PCR using Deep VentR polymerase. Amplicons of 200-500 bp were gel-purified with a QIAquick gel extraction kit before sequencing. The TCRbeta amplicons were sequenced with 250-bp paired-end reads on an Illumina HiSeq 2500. The study's own analysis went as follows. Reads were quality-trimmed with Trimmomatic v0.33, and paired reads were merged with FLASH v1.2.11 to recover full CDR3 sequences. V, D and J germline segments were assigned to the rearranged TCRbeta sequences by MiGEC v1.2.1b. Clonotype statistics and Shannon-Wiener diversity indices were calculated with VDJtools v1.0.0. Except for diversity analysis, only the 250 most abundant clonotypes of each sample were used in subsequent analyses to reduce sampling bias. TCRdb trimmed public reads at Q25 via fastp, called clones via MiXCR and kept in-frame beta chains. Here each entry gathers all rows of one CDR3 protein and keeps the most common genes and DNA. TCRdb assigned the V and J calls; the authors' analysis was not used. The sample table lists about 92,000 distinct CDR3 sequences, 65% to 70% of them with a count of one. Around 25% of the sample is in the top ten clones.

The material sequenced was tumor-adjacent normal liver tissue. The rearranged segments are TRBV29-1 and TRBJ2-1; the D region possibly corresponds to TRBD2 (5 bases align). This sequence originates from a man between 40 and 49 years old with primary liver carcinoma and hepatitis B virus infection. The CDR3 protein is CSAMVGVAYNEQFF. The bases are TGCAGCGCTATGGTGGGAGTGGCCTACAATGAGCAGTTCTTC.